The clone carrying this T cell receptor beta chain was observed many times. The record originates from a study of T cells in Graves' hyperthyroidism and ophthalmopathy. Patients between 18 and 65 years old had hyperthyroidism, newly diagnosed and lasting under 2 months. Trimming pared 3 bases from V and 0 bases from J, leaving 8 bases between. CDR3 length equals 14 residues. Germline loops: CDR1 SNHLY, CDR2 FYNNEI. TCR beta CDR3 sequences were amplified from RNA transcripts. With the HTBI primer set, the TCR CDR3 went through a first round of RT-PCR. MiXCR, run by TCRdb on the multiplex PCR reads, gives a single entry per CDR3 protein. The sample has around 800,000 distinct CDR3 sequences, approximately 40% seen once.

The specimen sequenced was blood. This clonotype was obtained from a man aged 18 to 35 with Graves' hyperthyroidism. This chain connects TRBV2 to TRBJ2-5; no reliable D call. CDR3 amino acids: CASSEPRYQETQYF. Here the CDR3 DNA reads TGTGCCAGCAGTGAGCCGAGGTACCAAGAGACCCAGTACTTC. The full variable domain, completed using reference TRBV2 and TRBJ2-5, is EPEVTQTPSHQVTQMGQEVILRCVPISNHLYFYWYRQILGQKVEFLVSFYNNEISEKSEIFDDQFSVERPDGSNFTLKIRSTKLEDSAMYFCASSEPRYQETQYFGPGTRLLVL.